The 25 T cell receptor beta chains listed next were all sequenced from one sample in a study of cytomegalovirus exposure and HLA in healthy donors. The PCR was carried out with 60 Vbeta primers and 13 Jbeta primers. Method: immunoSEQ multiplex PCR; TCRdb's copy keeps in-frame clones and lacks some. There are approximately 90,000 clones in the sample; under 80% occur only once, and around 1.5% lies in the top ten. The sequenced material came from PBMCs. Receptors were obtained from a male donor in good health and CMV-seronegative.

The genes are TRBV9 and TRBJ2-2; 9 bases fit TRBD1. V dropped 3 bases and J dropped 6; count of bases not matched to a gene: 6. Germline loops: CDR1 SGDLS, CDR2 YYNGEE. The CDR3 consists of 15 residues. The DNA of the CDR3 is TGTGCCAGCAGCGCTAGGGACAGGGAGGCCGGGGAGCTGTTTTTT. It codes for CASSARDREAGELFF.

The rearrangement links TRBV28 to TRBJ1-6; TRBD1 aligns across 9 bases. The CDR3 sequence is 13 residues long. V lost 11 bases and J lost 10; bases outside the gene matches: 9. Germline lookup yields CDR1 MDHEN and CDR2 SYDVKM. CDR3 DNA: TGTGCCGAGAGACAGGGGGTCGGCTCACCCCTCCACTTT. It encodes CAERQGVGSPLHF.

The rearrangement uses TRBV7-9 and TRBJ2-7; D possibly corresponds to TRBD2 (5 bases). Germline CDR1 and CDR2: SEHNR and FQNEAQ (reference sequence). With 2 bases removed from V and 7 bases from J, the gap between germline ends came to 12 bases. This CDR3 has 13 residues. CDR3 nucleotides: TGTGCCAGCAGCTTAAGCGGTAAGAGGGAGCAGTACTTC. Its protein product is CASSLSGKREQYF.

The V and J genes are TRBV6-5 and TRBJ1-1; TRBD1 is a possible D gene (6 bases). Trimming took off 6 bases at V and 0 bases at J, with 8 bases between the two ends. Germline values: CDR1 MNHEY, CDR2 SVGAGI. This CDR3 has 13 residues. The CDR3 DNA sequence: TGTGCCAGCAGAACAGGGTTGAACACTGAAGCTTTCTTT. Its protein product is CASRTGLNTEAFF.

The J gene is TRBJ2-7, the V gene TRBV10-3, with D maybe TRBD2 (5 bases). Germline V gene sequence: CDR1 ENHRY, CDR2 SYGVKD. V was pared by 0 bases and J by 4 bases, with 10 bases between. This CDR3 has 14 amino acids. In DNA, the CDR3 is TGTGCCATCAGTGAGTCGGACTTCCCTTACGAGCAGTACTTC. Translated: CAISESDFPYEQYF.

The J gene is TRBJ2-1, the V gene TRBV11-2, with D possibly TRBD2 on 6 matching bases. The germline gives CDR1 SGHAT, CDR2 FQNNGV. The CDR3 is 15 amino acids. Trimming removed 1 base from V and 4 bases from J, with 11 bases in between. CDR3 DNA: TGTGCCAGCAGCTTAGGAGCGGGCGGTTACAATGAGCAGTTCTTC. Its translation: CASSLGAGGYNEQFF.

The CDR3 loop is CSVETGTPTGELFF. CDR3 in DNA: TGCAGCGTGGAAACCGGGACACCCACCGGGGAGCTGTTTTTT. The J gene is TRBJ2-2, the V gene TRBV29-1, with D possibly TRBD1 on 6 matching bases. The V gene's germline CDR1 is SQVTM and CDR2 ANQGSEA. CDR3 size: 14 residues. V gave up 6 bases and J gave up 4 bases, with 15 bases separating them.

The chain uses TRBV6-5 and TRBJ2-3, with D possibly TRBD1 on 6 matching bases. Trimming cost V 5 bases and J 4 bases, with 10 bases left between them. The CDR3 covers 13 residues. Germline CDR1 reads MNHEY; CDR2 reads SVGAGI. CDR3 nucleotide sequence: TGTGCCAGCAGTAAGACAGGAGCAGATACGCAGTATTTT. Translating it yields CASSKTGADTQYF.

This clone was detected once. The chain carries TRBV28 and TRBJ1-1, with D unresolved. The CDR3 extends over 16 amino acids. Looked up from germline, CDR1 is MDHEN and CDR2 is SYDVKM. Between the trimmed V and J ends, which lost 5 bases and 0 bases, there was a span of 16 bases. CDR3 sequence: CASSPPGRGLNTEAFF. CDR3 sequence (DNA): TGTGCCAGCAGTCCTCCCGGGCGGGGATTGAACACTGAAGCTTTCTTT.

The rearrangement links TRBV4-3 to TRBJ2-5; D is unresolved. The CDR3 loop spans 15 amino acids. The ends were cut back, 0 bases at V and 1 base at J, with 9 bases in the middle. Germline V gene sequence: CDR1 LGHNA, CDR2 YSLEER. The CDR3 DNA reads TGCGCCAGCAGCCAAGATATAAGCACCCAAGAGACCCAGTACTTC. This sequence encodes CASSQDISTQETQYF.

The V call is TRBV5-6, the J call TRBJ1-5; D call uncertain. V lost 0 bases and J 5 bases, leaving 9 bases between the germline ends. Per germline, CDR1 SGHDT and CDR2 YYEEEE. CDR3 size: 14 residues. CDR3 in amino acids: CASSLGVGDQPQHF. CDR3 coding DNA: TGTGCCAGCAGCTTGGGGGTCGGGGATCAGCCCCAGCATTTT.

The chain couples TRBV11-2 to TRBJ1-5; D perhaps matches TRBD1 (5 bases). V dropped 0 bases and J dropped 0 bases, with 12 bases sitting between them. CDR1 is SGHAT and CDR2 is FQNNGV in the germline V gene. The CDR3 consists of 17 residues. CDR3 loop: CASSLDQGGDSNQPQHF. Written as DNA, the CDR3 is TGTGCCAGCAGCTTAGATCAGGGAGGGGATAGCAATCAGCCCCAGCATTTT.

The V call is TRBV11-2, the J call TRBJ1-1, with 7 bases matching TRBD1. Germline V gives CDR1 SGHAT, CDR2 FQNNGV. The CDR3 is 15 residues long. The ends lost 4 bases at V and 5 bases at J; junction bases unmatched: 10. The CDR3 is CASSSGDKGATEAFF. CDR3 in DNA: TGTGCCAGCAGCTCAGGGGATAAGGGGGCGACTGAAGCTTTCTTT.

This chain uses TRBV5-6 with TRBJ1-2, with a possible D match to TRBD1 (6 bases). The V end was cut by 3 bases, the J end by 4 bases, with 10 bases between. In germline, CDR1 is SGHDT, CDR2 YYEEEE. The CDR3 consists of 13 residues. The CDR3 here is CASSSQGAYGYTF. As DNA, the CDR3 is TGTGCCAGCAGCTCACAGGGCGCCTATGGCTACACCTTC.

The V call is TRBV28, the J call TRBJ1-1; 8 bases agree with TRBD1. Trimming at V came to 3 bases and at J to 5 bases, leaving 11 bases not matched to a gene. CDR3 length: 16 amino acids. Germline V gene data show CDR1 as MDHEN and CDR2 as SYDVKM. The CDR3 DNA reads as TGTGCCAGCAGTTTGCCTGGACAGGGATCGTGGACTGAAGCTTTCTTT. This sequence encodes CASSLPGQGSWTEAFF.

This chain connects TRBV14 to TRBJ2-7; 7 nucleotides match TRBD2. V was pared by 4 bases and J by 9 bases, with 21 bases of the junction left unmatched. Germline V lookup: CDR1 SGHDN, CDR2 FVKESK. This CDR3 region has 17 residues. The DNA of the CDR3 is TGTGCCAGCAGCCCCGACAGCGGGATGAGGCGTACGTTGCGGCAGTACTTC. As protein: CASSPDSGMRRTLRQYF. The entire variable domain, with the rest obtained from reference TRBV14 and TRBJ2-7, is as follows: EAGVTQFPSHSVIEKGQTVTLRCDPISGHDNLYWYRRVMGKEIKFLLHFVKESKQDESGMPNNRFLAERTGGTYSTLKVQPAELEDSGVYFCASSPDSGMRRTLRQYFGPGTRLTVT.

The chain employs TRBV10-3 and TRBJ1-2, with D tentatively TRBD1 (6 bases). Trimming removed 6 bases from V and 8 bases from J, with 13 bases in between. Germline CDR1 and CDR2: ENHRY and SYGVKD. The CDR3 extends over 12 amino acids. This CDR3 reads CAIRFTGKGYTF. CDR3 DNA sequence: TGTGCCATCAGGTTCACAGGGAAGGGCTACACCTTC.

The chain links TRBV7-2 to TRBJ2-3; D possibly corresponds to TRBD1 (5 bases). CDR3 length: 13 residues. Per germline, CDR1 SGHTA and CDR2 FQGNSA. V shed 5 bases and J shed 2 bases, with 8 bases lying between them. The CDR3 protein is CASSRGPTDTQYF. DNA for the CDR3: TGTGCCAGCAGCAGGGGCCCCACAGATACGCAGTATTTT.

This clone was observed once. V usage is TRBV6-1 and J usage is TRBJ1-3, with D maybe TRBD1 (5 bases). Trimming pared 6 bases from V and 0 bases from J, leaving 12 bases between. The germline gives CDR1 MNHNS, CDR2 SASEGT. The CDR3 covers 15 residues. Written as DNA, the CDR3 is TGTGCCAGCAGGCGACAGATTAACTCTGGAAACACCATATATTTT. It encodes CASRRQINSGNTIYF.

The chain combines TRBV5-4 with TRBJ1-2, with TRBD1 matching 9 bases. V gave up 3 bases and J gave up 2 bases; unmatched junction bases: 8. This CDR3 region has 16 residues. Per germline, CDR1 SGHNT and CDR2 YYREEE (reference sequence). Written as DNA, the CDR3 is TGTGCCAGCAGCTCTCCGGGACAGGGTTGGAACTATGGCTACACCTTC. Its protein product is CASSSPGQGWNYGYTF.

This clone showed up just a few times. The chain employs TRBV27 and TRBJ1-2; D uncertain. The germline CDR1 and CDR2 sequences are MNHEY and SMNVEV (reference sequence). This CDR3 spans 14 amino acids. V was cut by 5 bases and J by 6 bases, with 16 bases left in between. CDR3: CASSKAGHVDGYTF. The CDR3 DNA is TGTGCCAGCAGTAAGGCGGGCCATGTCGATGGCTACACCTTC.

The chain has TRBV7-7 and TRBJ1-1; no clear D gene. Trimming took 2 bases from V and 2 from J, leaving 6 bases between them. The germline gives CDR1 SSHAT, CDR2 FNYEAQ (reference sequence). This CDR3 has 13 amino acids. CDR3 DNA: TGTGCCAGCAGCTTAACGGTTAACACTGAAGCTTTCTTT. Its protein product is CASSLTVNTEAFF.

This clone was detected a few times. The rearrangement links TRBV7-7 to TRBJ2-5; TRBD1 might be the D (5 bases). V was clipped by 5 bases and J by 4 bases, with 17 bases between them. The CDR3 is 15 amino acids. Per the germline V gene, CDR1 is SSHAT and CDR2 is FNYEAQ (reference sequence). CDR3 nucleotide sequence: TGTGCCAGCAGCCTTGGGGTGGACCAGGGAGAGACCCAGTACTTC. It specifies CASSLGVDQGETQYF.

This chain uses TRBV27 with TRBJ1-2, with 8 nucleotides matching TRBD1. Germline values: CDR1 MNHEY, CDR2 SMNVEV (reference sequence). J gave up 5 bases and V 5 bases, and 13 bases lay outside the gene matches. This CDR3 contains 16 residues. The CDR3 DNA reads TGTGCCAGCAGTGCGGCCCCCGGACAGGGAGAATATGGCTACACCTTC. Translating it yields CASSAAPGQGEYGYTF.

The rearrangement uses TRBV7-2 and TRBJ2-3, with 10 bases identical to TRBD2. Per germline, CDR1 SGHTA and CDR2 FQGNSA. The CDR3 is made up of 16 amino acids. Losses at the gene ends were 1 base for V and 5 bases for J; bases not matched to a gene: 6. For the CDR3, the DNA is TGTGCCAGCAGCTTAGATCCTAGCGGGGGAGTAGATACGCAGTATTTT. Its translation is CASSLDPSGGVDTQYF.